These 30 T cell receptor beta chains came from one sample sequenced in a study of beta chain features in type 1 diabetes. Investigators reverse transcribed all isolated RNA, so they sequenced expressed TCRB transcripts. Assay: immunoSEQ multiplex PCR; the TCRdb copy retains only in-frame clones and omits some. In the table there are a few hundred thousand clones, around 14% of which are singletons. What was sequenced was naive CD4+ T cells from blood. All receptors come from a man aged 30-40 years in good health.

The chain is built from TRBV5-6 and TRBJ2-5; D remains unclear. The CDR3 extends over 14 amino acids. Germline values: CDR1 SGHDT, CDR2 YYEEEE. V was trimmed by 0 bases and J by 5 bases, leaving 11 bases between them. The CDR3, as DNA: TGTGCCAGCAGCTTGGTAGACTGGACGGAGACCCAGTACTTC. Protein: CASSLVDWTETQYF.

CDR3 DNA: TGTGCCAGCAGGATATCAGGGATGGGGACCCAGTACTTC. It translates to CASRISGMGTQYF. V usage is TRBV27 and J usage is TRBJ2-5, with D tentatively TRBD1 (5 bases). The CDR3 loop spans 13 amino acids. V lost 6 bases and J 7 bases, leaving 15 bases between the germline ends. Germline V gene data show CDR1 as MNHEY and CDR2 as SMNVEV (reference sequence).

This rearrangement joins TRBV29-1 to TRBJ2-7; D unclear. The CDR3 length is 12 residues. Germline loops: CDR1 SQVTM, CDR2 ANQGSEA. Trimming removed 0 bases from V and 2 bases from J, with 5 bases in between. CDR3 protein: CSVEDPAYEQYF. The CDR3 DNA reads TGCAGCGTTGAAGATCCAGCCTACGAGCAGTACTTC.

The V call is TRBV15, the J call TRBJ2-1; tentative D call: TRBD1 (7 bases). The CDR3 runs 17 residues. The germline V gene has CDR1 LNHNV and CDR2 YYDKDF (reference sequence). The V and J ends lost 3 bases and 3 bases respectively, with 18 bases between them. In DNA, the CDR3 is TGTGCCACCAGCAGGACAGGGTTGACGCGGGGCTACAATGAGCAGTTCTTC. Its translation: CATSRTGLTRGYNEQFF.

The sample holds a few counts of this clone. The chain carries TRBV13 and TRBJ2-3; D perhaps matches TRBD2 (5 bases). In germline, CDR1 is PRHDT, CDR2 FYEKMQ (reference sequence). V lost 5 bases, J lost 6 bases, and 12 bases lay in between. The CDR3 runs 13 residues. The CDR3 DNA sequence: TGTGCCAGCAGCCCCCGGCGGGCGGATACGCAGTATTTT. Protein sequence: CASSPRRADTQYF.

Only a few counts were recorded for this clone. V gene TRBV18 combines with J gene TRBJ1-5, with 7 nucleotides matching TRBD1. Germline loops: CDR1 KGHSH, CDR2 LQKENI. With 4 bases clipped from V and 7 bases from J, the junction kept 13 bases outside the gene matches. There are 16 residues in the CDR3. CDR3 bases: TGTGCCAGCTCACAAGGGAACAGGGGCGCAACGCAGCCCCAGCATTTT. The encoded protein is CASSQGNRGATQPQHF.

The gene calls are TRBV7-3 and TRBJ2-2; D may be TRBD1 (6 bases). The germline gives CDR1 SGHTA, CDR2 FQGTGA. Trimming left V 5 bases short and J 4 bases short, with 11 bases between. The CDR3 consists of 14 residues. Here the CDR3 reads CASSPQGSTGELFF. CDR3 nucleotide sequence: TGTGCCAGCAGCCCACAGGGTTCCACCGGGGAGCTGTTTTTT.

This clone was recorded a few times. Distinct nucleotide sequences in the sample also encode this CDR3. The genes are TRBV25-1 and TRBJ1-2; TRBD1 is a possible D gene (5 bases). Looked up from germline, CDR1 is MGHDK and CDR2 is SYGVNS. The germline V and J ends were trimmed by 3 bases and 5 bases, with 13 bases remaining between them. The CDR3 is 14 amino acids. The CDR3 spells CASSEPGQLYGYTF. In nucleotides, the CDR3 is TGTGCCAGCAGTGAGCCGGGGCAGCTATATGGCTACACCTTC.

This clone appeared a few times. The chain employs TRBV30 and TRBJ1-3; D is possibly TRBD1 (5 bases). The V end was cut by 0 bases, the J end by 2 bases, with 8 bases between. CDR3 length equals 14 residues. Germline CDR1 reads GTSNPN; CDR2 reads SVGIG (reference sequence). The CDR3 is CAWSVRGAGNTIYF. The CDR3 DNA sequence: TGTGCCTGGAGTGTACGAGGGGCTGGAAACACCATATATTTT. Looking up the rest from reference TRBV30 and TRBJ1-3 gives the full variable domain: SQTIHQWPATLVQPVGSPLSLECTVEGTSNPNLYWYRQAAGRGLQLLFYSVGIGQISSEVPQNLSASRPQDRQFILSSKKLLLSDSGFYLCAWSVRGAGNTIYFGEGSWLTVV.

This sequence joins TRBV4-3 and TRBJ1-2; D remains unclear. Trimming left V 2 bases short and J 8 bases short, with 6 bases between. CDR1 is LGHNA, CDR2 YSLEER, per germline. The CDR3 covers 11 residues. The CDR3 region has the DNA TGCGCCAGCAGCCAACCGAAAGGCTACACCTTC. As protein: CASSQPKGYTF.

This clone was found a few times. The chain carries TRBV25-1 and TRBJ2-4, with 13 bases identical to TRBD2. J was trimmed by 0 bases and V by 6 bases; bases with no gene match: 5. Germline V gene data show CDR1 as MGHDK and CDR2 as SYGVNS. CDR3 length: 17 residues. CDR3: CASSATSGREAKNIQYF. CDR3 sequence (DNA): TGTGCCAGCAGCGCCACTAGCGGGAGGGAAGCCAAAAACATTCAGTACTTC.

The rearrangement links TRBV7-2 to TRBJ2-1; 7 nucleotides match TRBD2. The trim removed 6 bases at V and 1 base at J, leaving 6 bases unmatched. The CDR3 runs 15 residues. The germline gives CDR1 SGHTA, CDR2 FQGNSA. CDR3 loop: CASSLGLRSYNEQFF. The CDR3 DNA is TGTGCCAGCAGTCTGGGACTACGATCCTACAATGAGCAGTTCTTC. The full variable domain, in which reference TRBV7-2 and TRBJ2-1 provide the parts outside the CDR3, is GAGVSQSPSNKVTEKGKDVELRCDPISGHTALYWYRQSLGQGLEFLIYFQGNSAPDKSGLPSDRFSAERTGGSVSTLTIQRTQQEDSAVYLCASSLGLRSYNEQFFGPGTRLTVL.

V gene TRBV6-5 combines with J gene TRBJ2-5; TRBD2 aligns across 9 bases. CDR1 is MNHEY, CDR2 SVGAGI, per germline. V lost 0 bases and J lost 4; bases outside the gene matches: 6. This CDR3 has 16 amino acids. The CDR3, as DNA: TGTGCCAGCAGTTACTCCTCGCGGGGGGGCCGAGAGACCCAGTACTTC. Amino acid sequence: CASSYSSRGGRETQYF.

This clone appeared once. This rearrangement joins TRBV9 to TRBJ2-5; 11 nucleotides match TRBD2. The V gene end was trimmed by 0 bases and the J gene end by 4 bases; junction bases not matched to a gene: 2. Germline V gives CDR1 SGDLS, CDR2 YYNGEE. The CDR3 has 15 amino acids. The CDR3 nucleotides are TGTGCCAGCAGCGTAGCTAGCGGGGGGCCAGAGACCCAGTACTTC. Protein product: CASSVASGGPETQYF.

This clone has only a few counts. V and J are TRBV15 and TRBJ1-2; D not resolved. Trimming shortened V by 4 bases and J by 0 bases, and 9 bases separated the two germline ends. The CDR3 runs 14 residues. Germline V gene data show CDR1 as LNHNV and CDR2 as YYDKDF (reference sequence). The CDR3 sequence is CATSTGSSNYGYTF. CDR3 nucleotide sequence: TGTGCCACCAGCACCGGCAGTTCTAACTATGGCTACACCTTC.

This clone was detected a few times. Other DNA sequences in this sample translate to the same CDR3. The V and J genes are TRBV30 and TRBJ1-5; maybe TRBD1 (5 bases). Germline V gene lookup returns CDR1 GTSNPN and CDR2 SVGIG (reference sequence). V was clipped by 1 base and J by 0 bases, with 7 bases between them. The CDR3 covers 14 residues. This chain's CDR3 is CAWSGGHSNQPQHF. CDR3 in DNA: TGTGCCTGGAGTGGGGGCCATAGCAATCAGCCCCAGCATTTT.

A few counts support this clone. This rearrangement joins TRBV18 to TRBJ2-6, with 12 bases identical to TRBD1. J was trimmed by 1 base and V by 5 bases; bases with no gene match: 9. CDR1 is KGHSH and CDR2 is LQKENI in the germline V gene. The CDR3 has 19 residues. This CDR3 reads CASSKDAGQGASGANVLTF. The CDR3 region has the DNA TGTGCCAGCTCAAAAGACGCGGGACAGGGGGCATCTGGGGCCAACGTCCTGACTTTC.

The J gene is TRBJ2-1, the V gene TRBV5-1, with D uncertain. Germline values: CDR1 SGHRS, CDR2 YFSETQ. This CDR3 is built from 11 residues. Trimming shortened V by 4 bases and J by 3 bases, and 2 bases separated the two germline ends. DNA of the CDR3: TGCGCCAGCAGCGTCTACAATGAGCAGTTCTTC. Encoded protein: CASSVYNEQFF.

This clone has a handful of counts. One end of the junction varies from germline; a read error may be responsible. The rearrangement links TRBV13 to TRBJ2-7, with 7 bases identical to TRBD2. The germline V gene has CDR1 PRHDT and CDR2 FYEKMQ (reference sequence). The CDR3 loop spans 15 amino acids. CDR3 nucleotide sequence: TGTGCCAGCAGCCCCAAACCTACTACTAGCGCTCGCCGAGAATTC. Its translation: CASSPKPTTSARREF. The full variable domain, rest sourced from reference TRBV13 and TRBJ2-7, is AAGVIQSPRHLIKEKRETATLKCYPIPRHDTVYWYQQGPGQDPQFLISFYEKMQSDKGSIPDRFSAQQFSDYHSELNMSSLELGDSALYFCASSPKPTTSARREFGPGTRLTVT.

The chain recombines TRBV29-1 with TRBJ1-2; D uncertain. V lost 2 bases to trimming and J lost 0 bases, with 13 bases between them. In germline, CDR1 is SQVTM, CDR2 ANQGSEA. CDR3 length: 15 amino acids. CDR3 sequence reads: CSVEPGAGTNYGYTF. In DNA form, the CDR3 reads TGCAGCGTTGAACCTGGTGCGGGGACTAACTATGGCTACACCTTC. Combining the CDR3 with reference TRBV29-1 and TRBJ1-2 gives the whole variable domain SAVISQKPSRDICQRGTSLTIQCQVDSQVTMMFWYRQQPGQSLTLIATANQGSEATYESGFVIDKFPISRPNLTFSTLTVSNMSPEDSSIYLCSVEPGAGTNYGYTFGSGTRLTVV.

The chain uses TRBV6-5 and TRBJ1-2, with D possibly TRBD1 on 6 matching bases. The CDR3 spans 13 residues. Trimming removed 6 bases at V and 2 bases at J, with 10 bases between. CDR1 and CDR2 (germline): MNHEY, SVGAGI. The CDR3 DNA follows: TGTGCCAGCAGCCGGGGGCAGAACTATGGCTACACCTTC. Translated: CASSRGQNYGYTF.

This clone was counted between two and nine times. CDR3 sequence reads: CASSPIRGPYEQYF. The CDR3 DNA follows: TGTGCCAGCAGCCCTATACGGGGCCCCTACGAGCAGTACTTC. The rearrangement joins TRBV11-2 to TRBJ2-7; D tentatively reads TRBD1 or TRBD2 (5 bases each). CDR1 is SGHAT, CDR2 FQNNGV, per germline. With 5 bases removed from V and 2 bases from J, the gap between germline ends came to 13 bases. This CDR3 spans 14 amino acids.

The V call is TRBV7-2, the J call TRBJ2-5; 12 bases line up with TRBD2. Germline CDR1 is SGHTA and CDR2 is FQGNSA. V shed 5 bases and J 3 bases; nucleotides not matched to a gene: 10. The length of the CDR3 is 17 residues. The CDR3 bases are TGTGCCAGCAGCCCAGGGAGGGCTAGCGGGGGGGAAGAGACCCAGTACTTC. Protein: CASSPGRASGGEETQYF.

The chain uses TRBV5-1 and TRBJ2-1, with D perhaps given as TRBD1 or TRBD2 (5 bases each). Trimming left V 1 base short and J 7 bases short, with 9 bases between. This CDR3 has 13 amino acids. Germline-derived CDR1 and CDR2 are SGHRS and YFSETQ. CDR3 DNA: TGCGCCAGCAGCTTGATTGGGGGAAATGAGCAGTTCTTC. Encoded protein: CASSLIGGNEQFF.

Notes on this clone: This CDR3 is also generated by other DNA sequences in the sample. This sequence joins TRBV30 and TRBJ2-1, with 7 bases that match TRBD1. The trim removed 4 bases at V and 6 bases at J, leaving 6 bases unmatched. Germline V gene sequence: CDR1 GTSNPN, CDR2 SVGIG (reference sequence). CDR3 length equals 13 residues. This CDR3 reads CAWTPGGSNEQFF. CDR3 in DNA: TGTGCCTGGACTCCAGGGGGAAGCAATGAGCAGTTCTTC. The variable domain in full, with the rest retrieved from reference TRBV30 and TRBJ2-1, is SQTIHQWPATLVQPVGSPLSLECTVEGTSNPNLYWYRQAAGRGLQLLFYSVGIGQISSEVPQNLSASRPQDRQFILSSKKLLLSDSGFYLCAWTPGGSNEQFFGPGTRLTVL.

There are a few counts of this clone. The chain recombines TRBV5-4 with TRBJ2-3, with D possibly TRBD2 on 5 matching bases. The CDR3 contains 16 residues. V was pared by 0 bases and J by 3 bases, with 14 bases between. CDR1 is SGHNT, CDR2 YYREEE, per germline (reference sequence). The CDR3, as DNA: TGTGCCAGCAGCTTGGAATGGTCAGGAGGAACAGATACGCAGTATTTT. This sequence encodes CASSLEWSGGTDTQYF.

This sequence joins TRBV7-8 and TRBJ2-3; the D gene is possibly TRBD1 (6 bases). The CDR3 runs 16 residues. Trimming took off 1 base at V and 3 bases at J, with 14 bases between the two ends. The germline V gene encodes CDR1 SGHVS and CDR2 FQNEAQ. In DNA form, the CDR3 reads TGTGCCAGCAGCTTAGTTGCCAGGGGCCGGACAGATACGCAGTATTTT. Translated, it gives CASSLVARGRTDTQYF. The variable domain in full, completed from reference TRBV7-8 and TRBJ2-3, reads GAGVSQSPRYKVAKRGQDVALRCDPISGHVSLFWYQQALGQGPEFLTYFQNEAQLDKSGLPSDRFFAERPEGSVSTLKIQRTQQEDSAVYLCASSLVARGRTDTQYFGPGTRLTVL.

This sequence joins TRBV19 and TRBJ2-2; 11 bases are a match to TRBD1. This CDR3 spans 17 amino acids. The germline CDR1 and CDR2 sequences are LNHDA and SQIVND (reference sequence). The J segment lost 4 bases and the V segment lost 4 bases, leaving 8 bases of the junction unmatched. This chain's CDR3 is CASSTRDRGWVTGELFF. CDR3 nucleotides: TGTGCCAGTAGTACCCGGGACAGGGGGTGGGTCACCGGGGAGCTGTTTTTT.

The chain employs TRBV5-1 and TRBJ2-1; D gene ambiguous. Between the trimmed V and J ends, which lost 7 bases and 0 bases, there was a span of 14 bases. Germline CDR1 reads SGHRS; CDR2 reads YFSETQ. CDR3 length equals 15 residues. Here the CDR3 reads CASLPGGSSYNEQFF. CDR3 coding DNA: TGCGCCAGCCTGCCGGGCGGCAGCTCCTACAATGAGCAGTTCTTC.

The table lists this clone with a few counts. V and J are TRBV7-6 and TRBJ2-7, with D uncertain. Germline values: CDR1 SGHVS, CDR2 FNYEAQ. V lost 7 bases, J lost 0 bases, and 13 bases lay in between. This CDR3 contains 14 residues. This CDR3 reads CASTAPKSSYEQYV. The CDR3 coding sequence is TGTGCCAGCACCGCGCCTAAAAGCTCCTACGAGCAGTACGTC.